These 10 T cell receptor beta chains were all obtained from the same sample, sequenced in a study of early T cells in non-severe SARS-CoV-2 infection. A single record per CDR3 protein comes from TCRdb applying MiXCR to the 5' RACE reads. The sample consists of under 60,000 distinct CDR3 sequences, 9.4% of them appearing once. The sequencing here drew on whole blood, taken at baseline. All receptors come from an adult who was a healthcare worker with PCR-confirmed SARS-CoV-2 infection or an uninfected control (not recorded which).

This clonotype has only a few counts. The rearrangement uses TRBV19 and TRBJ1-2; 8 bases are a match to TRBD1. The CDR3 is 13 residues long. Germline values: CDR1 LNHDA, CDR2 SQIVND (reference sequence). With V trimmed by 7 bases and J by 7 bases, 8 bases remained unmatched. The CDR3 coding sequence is TGTGCCAGTATATCGGACAGGGCCGTTGGCTACACCTTC. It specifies CASISDRAVGYTF.

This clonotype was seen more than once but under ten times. The CDR3 DNA reads TGTGCCAGCAGCCTCACTAGTCCCAATGAGCAGTTCTTC. Amino acid sequence: CASSLTSPNEQFF. The chain joins TRBV28 to TRBJ2-1; D is possibly TRBD2 (5 bases). Trimming removed 6 bases at V and 6 bases at J, with 12 bases between. The length of the CDR3 is 13 residues. The germline CDR1 and CDR2 sequences are MDHEN and SYDVKM.

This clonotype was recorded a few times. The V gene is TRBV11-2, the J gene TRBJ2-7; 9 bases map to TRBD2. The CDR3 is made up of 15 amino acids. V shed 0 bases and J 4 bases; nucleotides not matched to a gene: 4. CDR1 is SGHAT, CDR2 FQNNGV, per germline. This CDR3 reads CASSLDGLAYYEQYF. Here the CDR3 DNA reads TGTGCCAGCAGCTTAGACGGACTAGCGTATTACGAGCAGTACTTC.

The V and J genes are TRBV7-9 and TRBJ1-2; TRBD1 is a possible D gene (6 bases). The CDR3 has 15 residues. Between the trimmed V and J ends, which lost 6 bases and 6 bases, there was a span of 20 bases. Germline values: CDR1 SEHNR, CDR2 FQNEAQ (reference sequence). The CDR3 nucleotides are TGTGCCAGCAGTTCTGGGGGCGCCCGGGTTAATGGCTACACCTTC. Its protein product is CASSSGGARVNGYTF. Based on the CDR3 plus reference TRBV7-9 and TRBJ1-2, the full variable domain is DTGVSQNPRHKITKRGQNVTFRCDPISEHNRLYWYRQTLGQGPEFLTYFQNEAQLEKSRLLSDRFSAERPKGSFSTLEIQRTEQGDSAMYLCASSSGGARVNGYTFGSGTRLTVV.

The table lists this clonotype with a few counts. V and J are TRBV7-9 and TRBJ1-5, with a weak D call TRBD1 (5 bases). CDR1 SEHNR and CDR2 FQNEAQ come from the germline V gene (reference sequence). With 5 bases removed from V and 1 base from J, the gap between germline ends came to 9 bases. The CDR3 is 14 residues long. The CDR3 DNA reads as TGTGCCAGCAGCCCATGGGACAGCAATCAGCCCCAGCATTTT. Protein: CASSPWDSNQPQHF.

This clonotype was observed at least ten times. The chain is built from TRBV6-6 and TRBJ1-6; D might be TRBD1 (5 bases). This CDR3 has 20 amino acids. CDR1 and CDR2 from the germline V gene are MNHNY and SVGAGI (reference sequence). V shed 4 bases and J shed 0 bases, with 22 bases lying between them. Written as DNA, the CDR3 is TGTGCCAGCAGTTCCGCCTCAGGGATATCGGGGAGCTCCTATAATTCACCCCTCCACTTT. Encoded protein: CASSSASGISGSSYNSPLHF.

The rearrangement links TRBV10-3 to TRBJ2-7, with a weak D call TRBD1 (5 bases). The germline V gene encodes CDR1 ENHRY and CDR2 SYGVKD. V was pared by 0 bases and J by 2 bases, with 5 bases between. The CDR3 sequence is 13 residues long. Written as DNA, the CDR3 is TGTGCCATCAGTGAGTCGACAGCCTACGAGCAGTACTTC. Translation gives CAISESTAYEQYF.

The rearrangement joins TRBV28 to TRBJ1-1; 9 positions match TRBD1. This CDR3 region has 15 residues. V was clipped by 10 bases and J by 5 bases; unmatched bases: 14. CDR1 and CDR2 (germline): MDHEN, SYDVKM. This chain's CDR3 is CAIRGATGGATEAFF. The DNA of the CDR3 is TGTGCCATCCGAGGGGCGACAGGGGGTGCGACTGAAGCTTTCTTT.

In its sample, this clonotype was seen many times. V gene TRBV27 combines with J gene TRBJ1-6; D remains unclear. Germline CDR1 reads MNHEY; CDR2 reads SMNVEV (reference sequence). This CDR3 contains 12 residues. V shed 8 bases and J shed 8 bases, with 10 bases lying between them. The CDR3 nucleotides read TGTGCCAGCCGGCGGGCGGATTCACCCCTCCACTTT. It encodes CASRRADSPLHF.

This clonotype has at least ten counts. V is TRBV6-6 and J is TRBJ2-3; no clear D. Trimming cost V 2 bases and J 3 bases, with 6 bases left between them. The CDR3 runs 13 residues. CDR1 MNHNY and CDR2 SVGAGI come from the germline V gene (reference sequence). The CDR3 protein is CASSYALTDTQYF. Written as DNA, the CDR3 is TGTGCCAGCAGTTACGCACTTACAGATACGCAGTATTTT.